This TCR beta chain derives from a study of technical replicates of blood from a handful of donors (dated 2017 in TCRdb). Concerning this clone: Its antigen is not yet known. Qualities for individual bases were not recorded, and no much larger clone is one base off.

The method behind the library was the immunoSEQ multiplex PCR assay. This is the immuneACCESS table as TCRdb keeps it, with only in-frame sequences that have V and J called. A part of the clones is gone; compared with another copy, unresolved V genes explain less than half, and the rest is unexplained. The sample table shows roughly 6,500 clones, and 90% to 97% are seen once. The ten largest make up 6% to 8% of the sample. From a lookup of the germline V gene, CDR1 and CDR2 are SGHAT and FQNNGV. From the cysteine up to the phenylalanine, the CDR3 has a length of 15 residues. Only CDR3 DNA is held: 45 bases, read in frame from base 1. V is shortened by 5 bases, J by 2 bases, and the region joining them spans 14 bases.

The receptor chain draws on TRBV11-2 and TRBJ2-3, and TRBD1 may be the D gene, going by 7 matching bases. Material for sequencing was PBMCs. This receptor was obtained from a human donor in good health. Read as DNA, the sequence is TGTGCCAGCAGCCAGGGGGGCGGGTTCACAGATACGCAGTATTTT. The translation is CASSQGGGFTDTQYF.